The 6 T cell receptor beta chains given below trace back to one sample, sequenced in a study of T cell responses to AZD1222 COVID-19 vaccine. The assay was immunoSEQ multiplex PCR, and TCRdb's table has in-frame clones only and misses some. The table records 95,000 to 150,000 clones, under 95% of them present only once. Sequencing used peripheral blood, obtained 28 days after the second AZD1222 dose. These receptors were obtained from an adult who received the AZD1222 COVID-19 vaccine.

V gene TRBV14 combines with J gene TRBJ2-2, with D maybe TRBD2 (6 bases). In germline, CDR1 is SGHDN, CDR2 FVKESK. CDR3 length equals 16 residues. With 0 bases removed from V and 7 bases from J, the gap between germline ends came to 15 bases. The CDR3 nucleotides read TGTGCCAGCAGCCAAGATCTGTCGGGAGTTGGCGGGGAGCTGTTTTTT. It yields the protein CASSQDLSGVGGELFF.

The chain is built from TRBV25-1 and TRBJ2-5; D unresolved. The length of the CDR3 is 14 residues. Germline CDR1 reads MGHDK; CDR2 reads SYGVNS. With 4 bases removed from V and 5 bases from J, the gap between germline ends came to 14 bases. The CDR3 region is CASSAASVGETQYF. The CDR3 DNA reads as TGTGCCAGCAGTGCGGCTTCAGTCGGTGAGACCCAGTACTTC.

V gene TRBV6-2 or TRBV6-3 combines with J gene TRBJ1-2, with a tentative D call TRBD1 (6 bases). V shed 2 bases and J shed 0 bases, with 16 bases lying between them. The CDR3 consists of 17 residues. Germline V gene sequence: CDR1 MNHEY, CDR2 SVGEGT. The CDR3 coding sequence is TGTGCCAGCAGTTACCTGATTGGGGGCGATACTAACTATGGCTACACCTTC. Translated: CASSYLIGGDTNYGYTF.

This clone was detected a few times. This chain uses TRBV5-1 with TRBJ2-7, with D possibly matching TRBD1 (6 bases). This CDR3 region has 15 residues. Germline V CDR1 and CDR2: SGHRS, YFSETQ. With 0 bases removed from V and 3 bases from J, the gap between germline ends came to 13 bases. CDR3 bases: TGCGCCAGCAGCTTGGGGTCAGGGGCTGGCTACGAGCAGTACTTC. Translating gives CASSLGSGAGYEQYF.

The rearrangement joins TRBV11-2 to TRBJ2-3; TRBD2 agrees at 8 bases. Germline lookup yields CDR1 SGHAT and CDR2 FQNNGV. CDR3 length: 15 residues. Germline trimming cut 10 bases from V and 2 bases from J; bases unmatched to any gene: 11. CDR3: CATTRGGLNTDTQYF. In DNA form, the CDR3 reads TGTGCCACGACCCGGGGGGGCCTTAACACAGATACGCAGTATTTT.

The V call is TRBV6-5, the J call TRBJ1-1; D call uncertain. This CDR3 is 14 amino acids long. Trimming left V 2 bases short and J 5 bases short, with 12 bases between. The germline CDR1 and CDR2 sequences are MNHEY and SVGAGI. The CDR3 is CASSYDQVRTEAFF. CDR3 coding DNA: TGTGCCAGCAGTTACGACCAAGTGAGGACTGAAGCTTTCTTT.